The rows below give T cell receptor beta chains drawn from one sample of a study of T cell responses to AZD1222 COVID-19 vaccine. The assay was immunoSEQ multiplex PCR, and TCRdb's table has in-frame clones only and misses some. This table holds about 180,000 clones, approximately 90% found once. Here the sequenced sample was peripheral blood, taken 28 days after the second AZD1222 dose. These receptors all stem from an adult who received the AZD1222 COVID-19 vaccine. Each CDR3 is given with its conserved first and last residue. A D gene is named only where the DNA matches it firmly. Clone size is stated in some rows and not others, as once, few, many or a class when expanded.

V gene	clone size	D gene	J gene	CDR3 DNA	CDR3 protein
TRBV9	-	-	TRBJ1-2	TGTGCCAGCAGCTCGGGACCGGGTCACTATGGCTACACCTTC	CASSSGPGHYGYTF
TRBV6-4	-	-	TRBJ2-1	TGTGCCAGCAGGGTTGGGGGGAATGAGCAGTTCTTC	CASRVGGNEQFF
TRBV12-3/TRBV12-4	-	-	TRBJ1-4	TGTGCCAGCAGTTTGGTCAGCGAAAAACTGTTTTTT	CASSLVSEKLFF
TRBV5-1	once	TRBD1	TRBJ2-7	TGCGCCAGCAGCTCGGGACAGGACCACTACGAGCAGTACTTC	CASSSGQDHYEQYF
TRBV4-1	-	-	TRBJ2-7	TGCGCCAGCAGCCAAGAGACCCTTGGGGAGTACGAGCAGTACTTC	CASSQETLGEYEQYF
TRBV28	-	-	TRBJ2-1	TGTGCCAGCAGATCCCCGGGCCCCGGTAGCTCAATCAATGAGCAGTTCTTC	CASRSPGPGSSINEQFF
TRBV30	once	-	TRBJ1-5	TGTGCCTGGACACAGGATAGCAATCAGCCCCAGCATTTT	CAWTQDSNQPQHF
TRBV25-1	-	-	TRBJ1-1	TGTGCCAGCAGGGTCGTGGGGGGGGACACTGAAGCTTTCTTT	CASRVVGGDTEAFF
TRBV6-5	few	-	TRBJ1-3	TGTGCCAGCAGTCGGACAGCTGGAAACACCATATATTTT	CASSRTAGNTIYF
TRBV7-3	-	TRBD2	TRBJ2-3	TGTGCCAGCAGCTCAGCGGGAGTGAGAGATACGCAGTATTTT	CASSSAGVRDTQYF
TRBV29-1	-	TRBD1	TRBJ2-7	TGCAGCGCTGGGGACAGGGGGCCTCCTTGTTACGAGCAGTACTTC	CSAGDRGPPCYEQYF
TRBV15	-	TRBD2	TRBJ2-7	TGTGCCACCAGCCACCCAGCCCTCGAGGGCGGGAGAGGCGGCGAGCAGTACTTC	CATSHPALEGGRGGEQYF
TRBV28	-	TRBD1	TRBJ1-6	TGTGCCAGCAGGCCCCATGGAGGGGGCGCTTCACCCCTCCACTTT	CASRPHGGGASPLHF
TRBV28	-	TRBD1	TRBJ2-6	TGTGCCAGCAGCGACAGGGGGCTTGGGGCCAACGTCCTGACTTTC	CASSDRGLGANVLTF
TRBV7-3	-	TRBD1	TRBJ2-6	TGTGCCAGCAGCTCTCAGGGGGCATCTGGGGCCAACGTCCTGACTTTC	CASSSQGASGANVLTF
TRBV11-2	-	-	TRBJ1-5	TGTGCCAGCAGCTTAAACGATCAGCCCCAGCATTTT	CASSLNDQPQHF
TRBV7-9	-	-	TRBJ2-7	TGTGCCAGCAGCACCAGCAGCGAGCAGTACTTC	CASSTSSEQYF
TRBV4-2	-	-	TRBJ1-1	TGTGCCAGCAGCCAAGAAGACCAACAATGGGCGCAAGCTTTCTTT	CASSQEDQQWAQAFF